A single T cell receptor beta chain is shown here with its context. Its target antigen remains unknown. Per-base quality was not reported, and no clone a single base away is much larger than it. Each collaborating institution followed its own protocols to collect whole blood in K2EDTA tubes. Collaborator samples were shipped for TCRbeta analysis as frozen whole blood, isolated PBMCs, or DNA extracted from either sample type. TCRbeta CDR3 regions were amplified from genomic DNA by means of the immunoSEQ Assay, a bias-controlled multiplex PCR. Under the source paper's analysis protocol: Nucleated cell counts per sample were estimated from amplification of reference gene primers within the assay. Sequence reads were collapsed and filtered to measure the absolute abundance of every unique TCRbeta CDR3 rearrangement. For each sample, productive Simpson clonality was calculated as the square root of Simpson's diversity index over productive rearrangements. TCRdb took over this immuneACCESS table, retaining in-frame rearrangements with V and J assigned. Such tables are incomplete; in checked studies, under half of the missing clones stem from an unresolved V gene, and the remainder is unexplained. V and J calls and clone size follow that table, whereas D and trimming were derived from the DNA. Within this sample are over 40,000 clones, with around 84% of them counted one time only. The ten largest clones capture roughly 4.5% of the sample.

The data belong to a study of blood T cell repertoires in COVID-19 (dated by TCRdb to 2020 to 2022). General notes on the study: Samples covering the acute and convalescent phases of COVID-19 were provided by collaborators in the United States, Italy and Spain. The prospective study material was composed of cDNA or gDNA derived from T cells, B-cell-depleted T cells, or PBMCs. The dataset comprised deeply sampled blood TCRbeta repertoires from subjects exposed to, actively infected with, or recovered from COVID-19. The repertoires were released in a freely available public database meant as a resource for research on the immune response to SARS-CoV-2. Samples came from the ongoing ImmuneRACE study (first 160 participants) plus 1,254 subjects from 6 global collaborators. The sample metadata nearly always contained a de-identified subject ID, COVID-19 status, age in years and sex. Where available, HLA class I and class II types were obtained from metadata supplied by the sample provider rather than from assay-based typing.

The germline ends are 9 bases apart after V is trimmed by 11 bases and J by 2 bases. Reading the germline V gene (reference sequence) gives CDR1 LNHDA and CDR2 SQIVND. The CDR3 covers 11 residues, taking in both the cysteine and the phenylalanine. Only the CDR3 part of the read is kept: 33 bases, read in frame from the first base. Summary of the overall study and its limitations: The amount of clinical and demographic metadata varied by source and participant and was provided uncurated.

This TCR was recovered from an elderly man with active COVID-19. Rearrangement joined TRBV19 to TRBJ1-1; too little of a D gene remains to name it. The sequenced sample consisted of peripheral blood. The nucleotide sequence reads TGTGCCTCGAGGGATAACACTGAAGCTTTCTTT. Translated, this is CASRDNTEAFF.